This T cell receptor (beta chain) emerged from a study of T cells after yellow fever vaccination. A single record per CDR3 protein comes from TCRdb applying MiXCR to the 5' RACE reads. Seen here are about 300,000 distinct CDR3 sequences, around 7% observed once, and the top ten hold 15% to 20%. V lost 1 base to trimming and J lost 4 bases, with 11 bases between them. Germline values: CDR1 SGHDN, CDR2 FVKESK. The CDR3 runs to 16 residues. The sample consisted of PBMCs, taken roughly 47 days after the first yellow fever vaccination. The receptor comes from a young man who received the YFV17D yellow fever vaccine. The chain employs TRBV14 and TRBJ1-6, with D possibly TRBD1 on 6 matching bases. The CDR3 region is CASSQGVTGYNSPLHF. In DNA form, the CDR3 reads TGTGCCAGCAGCCAAGGAGTTACAGGGTATAATTCACCCCTCCACTTT.